What follows are 2 T cell receptor beta chains derived from one specimen sequenced in a study of blood T cells in healthy people across ages. Alongside a J-beta primer mix, a sample-barcoded 5' primer served in a second PCR lasting about 6 to 11 cycles. TCRdb reanalysed the 5' RACE reads using MiXCR and keeps one entry per CDR3 protein. Of roughly 2 million distinct CDR3 sequences in the sample, roughly 52% were seen once. Sequences were obtained from blood. These receptors came from a woman aged 40 to 50 in good health.

The chain joins TRBV29-1 to TRBJ2-5, with TRBD2 matching over 12 bases. Germline CDR1 reads SQVTM; CDR2 reads ANQGSEA. There are 14 residues in the CDR3. Trimming cost V 8 bases and J 2 bases; bases outside gene matches: 6. CDR3 amino acids: CSHLTSGSQETQYF. The CDR3 bases are TGCAGCCACCTGACTAGCGGGAGTCAAGAGACCCAGTACTTC.

The chain recombines TRBV7-2 with TRBJ1-4; 8 bases align to TRBD1. The CDR3 is 15 residues long. Looked up from germline, CDR1 is SGHTA and CDR2 is FQGNSA. V shed 5 bases and J 3 bases; nucleotides not matched to a gene: 5. CDR3 region: CASSLQGGPNEKLFF. The CDR3 DNA reads TGTGCCAGCAGCCTACAGGGGGGGCCTAATGAAAAACTGTTTTTT.